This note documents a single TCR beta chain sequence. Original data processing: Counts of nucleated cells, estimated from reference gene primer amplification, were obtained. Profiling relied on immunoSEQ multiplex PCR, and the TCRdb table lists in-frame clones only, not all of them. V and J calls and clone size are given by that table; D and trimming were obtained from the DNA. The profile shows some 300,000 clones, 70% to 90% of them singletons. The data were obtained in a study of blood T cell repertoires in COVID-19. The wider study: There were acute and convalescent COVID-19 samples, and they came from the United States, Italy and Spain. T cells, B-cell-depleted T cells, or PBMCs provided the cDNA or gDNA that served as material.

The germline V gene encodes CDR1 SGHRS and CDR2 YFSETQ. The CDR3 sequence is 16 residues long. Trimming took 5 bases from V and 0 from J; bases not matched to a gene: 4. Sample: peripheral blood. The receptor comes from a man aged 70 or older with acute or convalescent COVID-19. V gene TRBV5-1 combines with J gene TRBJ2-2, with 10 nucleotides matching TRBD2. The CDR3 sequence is CASRLAGGTNTGELFF. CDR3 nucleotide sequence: TGCGCCAGCAGATTAGCGGGGGGAACGAACACCGGGGAGCTGTTTTTT.